These 27 T cell receptor beta chains were all obtained from the same sample, sequenced in a study of T-cell memory formation after mild COVID-19. TCRdb analysed the 5' RACE reads with MiXCR anew, one entry per CDR3 protein. The table shows 300,000 to 400,000 distinct CDR3 sequences, with roughly 21% occurring only once. The sequenced material came from PBMCs or a T cell subset sorted from them (not recorded which). These TCRs come from an adult woman who had mild COVID-19 (a few samples of this study predate the infection). Cell type and time point are not known.

The table lists this clonotype with a few counts. The chain links TRBV12-3 or TRBV12-4 to TRBJ1-4; no clear D gene. The CDR3 has 13 amino acids. The germline V and J ends were trimmed by 5 bases and 3 bases, with 7 bases remaining between them. The CDR3 loop reads CASSPRPNEKLFF. In nucleotides, the CDR3 is TGTGCCAGCAGTCCCCGCCCTAATGAAAAACTGTTTTTT.

This clonotype occurred a few times. The V gene is TRBV9, the J gene TRBJ2-3; 7 nucleotides agree with TRBD1. Germline V gene lookup returns CDR1 SGDLS and CDR2 YYNGEE. The CDR3 runs to 15 residues. Trimming took 4 bases from V and 6 from J; bases not matched to a gene: 11. CDR3 DNA sequence: TGTGCCAGCAGCCAAAGACAGGGAATGGCGGATACGCAGTATTTT. It is translated as CASSQRQGMADTQYF. Full variable domain (missing parts from reference TRBV9 and TRBJ2-3): DSGVTQTPKHLITATGQRVTLRCSPRSGDLSVYWYQQSLDQGLQFLIQYYNGEERAKGNILERFSAQQFPDLHSELNLSSLELGDSALYFCASSQRQGMADTQYFGPGTRLTVL.

V usage is TRBV6-5 and J usage is TRBJ2-5; 7 positions agree with TRBD1. The germline CDR1 and CDR2 sequences are MNHEY and SVGAGI. The CDR3 spans 14 residues. With V trimmed by 7 bases and J by 5 bases, 10 bases remained unmatched. The CDR3 nucleotides read TGTGCCAGCAAAGCCCCGACAGGGTTGGAGACCCAGTACTTC. Its translation: CASKAPTGLETQYF.

This clonotype was counted many times. V usage is TRBV7-2 and J usage is TRBJ2-3; the D gene is possibly TRBD2 (5 bases). V lost 2 bases and J 4 bases, leaving 10 bases between the germline ends. Germline assignment: CDR1 SGHTA and CDR2 FQGNSA. This CDR3 spans 14 amino acids. The CDR3 spells CASSLRGSSDTQYF. As DNA, the CDR3 is TGTGCCAGCAGCTTACGAGGGAGCTCAGATACGCAGTATTTT.

V is TRBV7-8 and J is TRBJ1-1; D is undetermined. CDR1 and CDR2 from the germline V gene are SGHVS and FQNEAQ. The CDR3 has 15 residues. V lost 7 bases to trimming and J lost 0 bases, with 15 bases between them. This CDR3 is CASTTTLSLNTEAFF. The CDR3 nucleotides read TGTGCCAGCACCACCACTTTAAGCTTGAACACTGAAGCTTTCTTT.

The rearrangement uses TRBV5-1 and TRBJ2-7; D not resolved. V lost 4 bases and J 3 bases, leaving 11 bases between the germline ends. The V gene's germline CDR1 is SGHRS and CDR2 YFSETQ. The CDR3 is 13 amino acids. The chain's CDR3 is CASSPESLYEQYF. The CDR3 DNA reads TGCGCCAGCAGCCCGGAGAGCCTCTACGAGCAGTACTTC.

V usage is TRBV30 and J usage is TRBJ1-2; 12 bases agree with TRBD1. CDR3 length equals 16 residues. The V gene's germline CDR1 is GTSNPN and CDR2 SVGIG (reference sequence). V lost 0 bases to trimming and J lost 4 bases; unmatched junction nucleotides: 6. CDR3 region: CAWSVGGTGGSYGYTF. CDR3 DNA sequence: TGTGCCTGGAGTGTAGGGGGGACAGGGGGCAGCTATGGCTACACCTTC.

V and J are TRBV7-9 and TRBJ2-1; TRBD1 might be the D (5 bases). V was shortened by 2 bases and J by 15 bases, with 11 bases between the two germline ends. The length of the CDR3 is 11 residues. Per the germline V gene, CDR1 is SEHNR and CDR2 is FQNEAQ (reference sequence). The CDR3 sequence: CASSLIPGPFF. The CDR3 DNA sequence: TGTGCCAGCAGCTTAATCCCAGGGCCGTTCTTC.

This clonotype appeared a few times. This chain joins TRBV5-6 and TRBJ1-2; maybe TRBD1 (6 bases). Germline V gene sequence: CDR1 SGHDT, CDR2 YYEEEE. The CDR3 is made up of 15 amino acids. V was cut by 1 base and J by 6 bases, with 16 bases left in between. The CDR3 DNA reads as TGTGCCAGCAGCTTGTTGGGCAGGGGTGGGCATGGCTACACCTTC. Protein product: CASSLLGRGGHGYTF.

The chain carries TRBV24-1 and TRBJ2-3; 16 positions agree with TRBD2. Germline assignment: CDR1 KGHDR and CDR2 SFDVKD. CDR3 length: 15 residues. J gave up 14 bases and V 3 bases, and 7 bases lay outside the gene matches. In DNA, the CDR3 is TGTGCCACCAGTGATGCCGGGACTAGCGGGGGGGTTCGGTATTTT. Encoded protein: CATSDAGTSGGVRYF.

This clonotype appeared a few times. The CDR3 protein is CASSARTPDIQYF. CDR3 DNA: TGTGCCAGCAGCGCGCGGACACCAGACATTCAGTACTTC. The chain is built from TRBV7-2 and TRBJ2-4, with D possibly TRBD1 on 5 matching bases. The germline V and J ends were trimmed by 5 bases and 8 bases, with 13 bases remaining between them. The germline V gene has CDR1 SGHTA and CDR2 FQGNSA. CDR3 size: 13 residues.

At least ten counts were recorded for this clonotype. The chain uses TRBV3-1 and TRBJ2-1; TRBD1 matches at 7 bases. V shed 2 bases and J 1 base; nucleotides not matched to a gene: 5. Germline assignment: CDR1 LGHDT and CDR2 YNNKEL (reference sequence). This CDR3 region has 16 residues. CDR3 residues: CASSQPGQRSYNEQFF. The DNA of the CDR3 is TGTGCCAGCAGCCAACCGGGACAGAGGTCCTACAATGAGCAGTTCTTC.

The rearrangement links TRBV4-2 to TRBJ2-7; a weak D match, TRBD1 (6 bases). The V and J ends lost 1 base and 3 bases respectively, with 16 bases between them. The CDR3 loop spans 16 amino acids. Germline lookup yields CDR1 LGHNA and CDR2 YNFKEQ. The CDR3, as DNA: TGTGCCAGCAGCCAAGGACGGCCCGAAGGGGGCTACGAGCAGTACTTC. Translated, it gives CASSQGRPEGGYEQYF.

This clonotype was seen more than once but under ten times. The chain uses TRBV6-6 and TRBJ1-5; perhaps TRBD1 as D (6 bases). Per the germline V gene, CDR1 is MNHNY and CDR2 is SVGAGI (reference sequence). With 4 bases removed from V and 3 bases from J, the gap between germline ends came to 19 bases. The CDR3 totals 17 residues. The CDR3: CASSFNQGPGANQPQHF. The CDR3 nucleotides are TGTGCCAGCAGTTTTAATCAGGGACCAGGGGCCAATCAGCCCCAGCATTTT.

The sample holds a few counts of this clonotype. The chain joins TRBV30 to TRBJ2-3; TRBD2 aligns across 8 bases. V shed 0 bases and J 2 bases; nucleotides not matched to a gene: 4. This CDR3 comprises 15 residues. Germline V CDR1 and CDR2: GTSNPN, SVGIG (reference sequence). The DNA for the CDR3 is TGTGCCTGGAGTGTGTTAGCGGGGACCACAGATACGCAGTATTTT. This encodes CAWSVLAGTTDTQYF.

This clonotype was seen a few times. This chain connects TRBV15 to TRBJ2-5, with 7 bases fitting TRBD2. CDR1 is LNHNV, CDR2 YYDKDF, per germline (reference sequence). The CDR3 runs to 18 residues. V gave up 2 bases and J gave up 0 bases; unmatched junction bases: 12. CDR3 protein: CATSRTVRTGGNQETQYF. DNA for the CDR3: TGTGCCACCAGCAGAACTGTTCGAACGGGGGGAAACCAAGAGACCCAGTACTTC.

This clonotype was detected only a few times. This chain connects TRBV5-1 to TRBJ2-1, with unresolved D. CDR1 SGHRS and CDR2 YFSETQ come from the germline V gene. V was shortened by 3 bases and J by 5 bases, with 12 bases between the two germline ends. This CDR3 is built from 14 residues. The CDR3 DNA reads as TGCGCCAGCAGCTCCACAGTCACCCACAATGAGCAGTTCTTC. Amino acid sequence: CASSSTVTHNEQFF. The complete variable domain, with remaining parts taken from reference TRBV5-1 and TRBJ2-1, reads KAGVTQTPRYLIKTRGQQVTLSCSPISGHRSVSWYQQTPGQGLQFLFEYFSETQRNKGNFPGRFSGRQFSNSRSEMNVSTLELGDSALYLCASSSTVTHNEQFFGPGTRLTVL.

This clonotype turned up a few times. The gene calls are TRBV6-5 and TRBJ1-5; D ambiguous. CDR1 is MNHEY and CDR2 is SVGAGI in the germline V gene. The CDR3 covers 14 residues. V shed 2 bases and J shed 3 bases, with 8 bases lying between them. CDR3 loop: CASSYGRTNQPQHF. In DNA, the CDR3 is TGTGCCAGCAGTTACGGCCGTACCAATCAGCCCCAGCATTTT.

This CDR3 is CASSGTRRENEQFF. In DNA, the CDR3 is TGTGCCAGCAGTGGTACGAGGAGGGAGAATGAGCAGTTCTTC. V is TRBV6-1 and J is TRBJ2-1, with D perhaps matching TRBD2 (6 bases). Trimming cost V 4 bases and J 7 bases, with 14 bases left between them. The V gene's germline CDR1 is MNHNS and CDR2 SASEGT. The CDR3 loop spans 14 amino acids.

This clonotype was found a few times. The V and J genes are TRBV6-1 and TRBJ1-2; 9 nucleotides line up with TRBD1. The trim removed 10 bases at V and 4 bases at J, leaving 10 bases unmatched. This CDR3 is 14 amino acids long. Per the germline V gene, CDR1 is MNHNS and CDR2 is SASEGT. The CDR3 nucleotides read TGTGCCACCTTACCTCGGACAGGGGCCTATGGCTACACCTTC. This codes for CATLPRTGAYGYTF.

J is TRBJ1-2 and V is TRBV29-1; no reliable D call. Germline V CDR1 and CDR2: SQVTM, ANQGSEA. The CDR3 has 8 amino acids. V lost 3 bases, J lost 7 bases, and 0 bases lay in between. In DNA, the CDR3 is TGCAGCGTTGATGGCTACACCTTC. Residues: CSVDGYTF.

The J gene is TRBJ2-1, the V gene TRBV12-3 or TRBV12-4; D might be TRBD1 or TRBD2, each matching 5 bases. The germline V and J ends were trimmed by 4 bases and 8 bases, with 12 bases remaining between them. CDR3 length: 13 amino acids. Here the CDR3 reads CASSSQGRDEQFF. The CDR3 bases are TGTGCCAGCAGTTCCCAGGGACGAGATGAGCAGTTCTTC.

This clonotype was seen more than once but under ten times. The rearrangement joins TRBV19 to TRBJ1-6, with D possibly matching TRBD1 (6 bases). CDR3 length equals 13 residues. V was clipped by 7 bases and J by 7 bases, with 11 bases between them. Germline loops: CDR1 LNHDA, CDR2 SQIVND (reference sequence). The CDR3 loop is CASKDSLNSPLHF. CDR3 sequence (DNA): TGTGCCAGTAAGGACAGCCTAAATTCACCCCTCCACTTT.

This clonotype has more than one count but fewer than ten. The chain uses TRBV2 and TRBJ2-2; no reliable D call. This CDR3 comprises 15 residues. The germline V gene has CDR1 SNHLY and CDR2 FYNNEI. Trimming left V 6 bases short and J 0 bases short, with 11 bases between. CDR3 in DNA: TGTGCCAGCAGATACAGTCCCTCGAACACCGGGGAGCTGTTTTTT. Translating it yields CASRYSPSNTGELFF.

The chain has TRBV19 and TRBJ2-3, with D possibly matching TRBD2 (7 bases). This CDR3 is built from 15 residues. Trimming shortened V by 1 base and J by 3 bases, and 11 bases separated the two germline ends. Germline V gives CDR1 LNHDA, CDR2 SQIVND (reference sequence). The CDR3, as DNA: TGTGCCAGTAGTATAGGACGGGGGGCTACAGATACGCAGTATTTT. It is translated as CASSIGRGATDTQYF.

The genes are TRBV11-3 and TRBJ1-2, with D possibly TRBD1 on 6 matching bases. The CDR3 covers 13 residues. CDR1 and CDR2 (germline): SGHNT, YENEEA. V dropped 4 bases and J dropped 7 bases, with 13 bases sitting between them. CDR3 amino acids: CASSSGAVGGYTF. DNA for the CDR3: TGTGCCAGCAGCTCGGGGGCCGTTGGTGGCTACACCTTC.

The V call is TRBV12-3 or TRBV12-4, the J call TRBJ2-7; D remains ambiguous. V was clipped by 6 bases and J by 3 bases, with 9 bases between them. The CDR3 is made up of 12 amino acids. The CDR3 here is CASSPSLYEQYF. The CDR3 DNA sequence: TGTGCCAGCAGCCCCAGCCTCTACGAGCAGTACTTC.